A selection of T cell receptor beta chains follows, all from one sample in a study of blood T cell repertoires in COVID-19. Repertoires were generated with immunoSEQ multiplex PCR, while TCRdb's copy carries only in-frame clones and drops some. The data show roughly 140,000 clones, with around 80% seen just once and around 7.8% held by the top ten. The sequenced sample was PBMCs or T cells enriched from blood (not recorded which). The receptors were sampled from a man in his fifties or sixties who had recovered from COVID-19. Both conserved end residues are part of each CDR3. The D gene is left open where the match is weak. Where a row states a size, it is once, few, many or the class of an expanded clone; other rows omit it.

>once|TRBJ1-6|TRBD1|TRBV19
CASSTYRGDNSPLHF
TGTGCCAGTAGTACGTACAGGGGGGATAATTCACCCCTCCACTTT
>.|TRBJ2-2|TRBD1|TRBV9
CASSDGRTGDTGELFF
TGTGCCAGCAGCGATGGAAGGACAGGGGACACCGGGGAGCTGTTTTTT
>once|TRBJ1-6|.|TRBV9
CASSVDQGYNSPLHF
TGTGCCAGCAGCGTAGATCAGGGATATAATTCACCCCTCCACTTT
>.|TRBJ2-2|.|TRBV5-5
CASSLWAVLNTGELFF
TGTGCCAGCAGCTTGTGGGCAGTCCTAAACACCGGGGAGCTGTTTTTT
>.|TRBJ1-2|.|TRBV25-1
CASSARDTRRGYTF
TGTGCCAGCAGTGCCCGGGACACCCGGAGGGGCTACACCTTC
>.|TRBJ1-3|.|TRBV12-3/TRBV12-4
CASSSFEGNRDF
TGTGCCAGCAGTTCTTTTGAGGGAAATAGGGATTTT
>few|TRBJ2-7|TRBD1|TRBV5-6
CASSAGQGAREQYF
TGTGCCAGCAGCGCCGGACAGGGGGCGCGGGAGCAGTACTTC
>.|TRBJ2-1|.|TRBV11-3
CASRGWDTNNEQFF
TGTGCCAGCAGAGGATGGGACACCAACAATGAGCAGTTCTTC
>once|TRBJ1-1|.|TRBV6-5
CASSHGGKAFF
TGTGCCAGCAGTCACGGGGGTAAAGCTTTCTTT
>.|TRBJ2-7|.|TRBV11-2
CASSSDSWGAYEQYF
TGTGCCAGCAGCTCGGACTCCTGGGGTGCCTACGAGCAGTACTTC
>.|TRBJ2-1|.|TRBV2
CASSAWGVVDEQFF
TGTGCCAGCAGTGCCTGGGGGGTAGTGGATGAGCAGTTCTTC
>.|TRBJ2-6|.|TRBV7-6
CASSLSGRGARGANVLTF
TGTGCCAGCAGCTTATCTGGTCGGGGGGCGCGCGGGGCCAACGTCCTGACTTTC